This T cell receptor beta chain was sequenced during a study of identical twins. Losses at the gene ends were 4 bases for V and 5 bases for J; bases not matched to a gene: 12. Per the germline V gene, CDR1 is LGHDT and CDR2 is YNNKEL (reference sequence). This CDR3 comprises 17 residues. TCRdb re-called the 5' RACE reads with MiXCR, one entry per CDR3 protein. The top ten hold approximately 0.29% of the sample, which has 1,800,000 or so distinct CDR3 sequences, less than 35% seen once. This sequence was found in a newborn girl in good health. The gene calls are TRBV3-1 and TRBJ2-5; 11 positions match TRBD2. Sequencing used cord blood. The CDR3 loop is CASSRSERTSGYETQYF. CDR3 sequence (DNA): TGTGCCAGCAGCCGTTCAGAACGGACTAGCGGGTATGAGACCCAGTACTTC.